Below, 14 T cell receptor beta chains from the same sample are listed, as sequenced in a study of blood T cell repertoires in COVID-19. Clones were read by immunoSEQ multiplex PCR, and TCRdb kept only the in-frame ones, dropping some. Of a few hundred thousand clones in the sample, roughly 86% are singletons; the top ten hold more than 1.5%. Sequences were obtained from PBMCs or T cells enriched from blood (not recorded which). Receptors were obtained from a middle-aged man in a cohort exposed to, infected with or recovered from COVID-19 (not recorded which).

This clone has just one count. The rearrangement links TRBV7-9 to TRBJ1-5; D not resolved. CDR1 SEHNR and CDR2 FQNEAQ come from the germline V gene (reference sequence). V lost 2 bases to trimming and J lost 0 bases, with 5 bases between them. This CDR3 spans 14 amino acids. The CDR3 here is CASSLTDSNQPQHF. The DNA of the CDR3 is TGTGCCAGCAGCTTAACAGATAGCAATCAGCCCCAGCATTTT.

CDR3 sequence: CASSLVLAGGHEQFF. CDR3 nucleotides: TGTGCCAGCAGCTTAGTACTGGCGGGAGGGCATGAGCAGTTCTTC. The chain employs TRBV7-9 and TRBJ2-1; 9 bases are shared with TRBD2. Unmatched junction bases numbered 6, after V lost 1 base and J lost 8 bases. CDR3 size: 15 residues. Germline V lookup: CDR1 SEHNR, CDR2 FQNEAQ (reference sequence).

V and J are TRBV3-1 (or the pseudogene TRBV3-2) and TRBJ2-7; D gene unclear. This CDR3 contains 16 residues. CDR1 and CDR2 from the germline V gene are LGHDT and YNNKEL (reference sequence). The ends were cut back, 0 bases at V and 0 bases at J, with 12 bases in the middle. The CDR3 nucleotides read TGTGCCAGCAGCCAAGATCTTGGTAGCTTCTCCTACGAGCAGTACTTC. Its translation: CASSQDLGSFSYEQYF.

The count of this clone is one. This chain connects TRBV2 to TRBJ1-1, with 8 bases fitting TRBD1. The CDR3 has 13 amino acids. Germline loops: CDR1 SNHLY, CDR2 FYNNEI. V dropped 7 bases and J dropped 6; count of bases not matched to a gene: 7. CDR3 in amino acids: CASNTGGSAEAFF. In nucleotides, the CDR3 is TGTGCCAGCAATACAGGGGGAAGTGCTGAAGCTTTCTTT.

The chain couples TRBV2 to TRBJ1-5; 9 nucleotides match TRBD1. Trimming at V came to 5 bases and at J to 5 bases, leaving 1 base not matched to a gene. The germline CDR1 and CDR2 sequences are SNHLY and FYNNEI. This CDR3 contains 13 residues. This CDR3 is CASSTGGYQPQHF. The DNA of the CDR3 is TGTGCCAGCAGTACAGGGGGCTATCAGCCCCAGCATTTT.

This chain's CDR3 is CASSVRGPGGYGYTF. CDR3 nucleotides: TGTGCCAGCAGCGTACGCGGGCCCGGAGGCTATGGCTACACCTTC. The chain combines TRBV9 with TRBJ1-2, with D hard to call. Trimming cost V 1 base and J 4 bases, with 14 bases left between them. Germline CDR1 SGDLS, CDR2 YYNGEE. This CDR3 has 15 amino acids.

The V and J genes are TRBV7-2 and TRBJ2-5; TRBD2 agrees at 14 bases. The CDR3 consists of 17 residues. V shed 5 bases, J shed 6 bases, and the junction held 11 bases outside the gene matches. Per the germline V gene, CDR1 is SGHTA and CDR2 is FQGNSA. The CDR3 sequence is CASSPFLGLAGEQTQYF. CDR3 in DNA: TGTGCCAGCAGCCCCTTTTTGGGACTAGCGGGAGAACAGACCCAGTACTTC.

V is TRBV24-1 and J is TRBJ2-7; tentatively, D is TRBD2 (7 bases). Trimming pared 6 bases from V and 0 bases from J, leaving 17 bases between. The CDR3 covers 16 residues. In germline, CDR1 is KGHDR, CDR2 SFDVKD. In DNA, the CDR3 is TGTGCCACCAGTTCCGCGGGGGCGGGGAGCTCCTACGAGCAGTACTTC. Amino acid sequence: CATSSAGAGSSYEQYF.

This clone has only one observation. The V gene is TRBV28, the J gene TRBJ1-2; no reliable D call. CDR1 and CDR2 (germline): MDHEN, SYDVKM. The CDR3 is 13 residues long. Between the trimmed V and J ends, which lost 3 bases and 2 bases, there was a span of 7 bases. CDR3 sequence reads: CASSFQQNYGYTF. In nucleotides, the CDR3 is TGTGCCAGCAGTTTTCAACAGAACTATGGCTACACCTTC.

The chain is built from TRBV9 and TRBJ2-2; D is unresolved. CDR1 and CDR2 from the germline V gene are SGDLS and YYNGEE. Trimming took off 0 bases at V and 0 bases at J, with 15 bases between the two ends. The CDR3 is 18 residues long. In DNA, the CDR3 is TGTGCCAGCAGCGTAGCTTCCACGACAAACGCGAACACCGGGGAGCTGTTTTTT. Protein sequence: CASSVASTTNANTGELFF.

J is TRBJ2-2 and V is TRBV19; 14 nucleotides match TRBD2. V shed 9 bases and J 4 bases; nucleotides not matched to a gene: 4. This CDR3 is built from 15 residues. Germline V gene sequence: CDR1 LNHDA, CDR2 SQIVND (reference sequence). CDR3 residues: CASGLAGGPTGELFF. DNA for the CDR3: TGTGCCAGCGGACTAGCGGGAGGACCCACCGGGGAGCTGTTTTTT.

This clone was recorded a few times. The chain carries TRBV4-2 and TRBJ1-2; TRBD1 aligns across 12 bases. Germline lookup yields CDR1 LGHNA and CDR2 YNFKEQ. CDR3 length equals 18 residues. The V and J ends lost 2 bases and 3 bases, in that order; junction bases with no gene match: 10. This chain's CDR3 is CASSQNSGTGGVDYGYTF. The CDR3 DNA sequence: TGTGCCAGCAGCCAAAACTCCGGGACAGGGGGCGTAGACTATGGCTACACCTTC.

The chain joins TRBV4-2 to TRBJ2-1, with D tentatively TRBD2 (6 bases). The V and J ends lost 0 bases and 3 bases respectively, with 15 bases between them. Germline-derived CDR1 and CDR2 are LGHNA and YNFKEQ. CDR3 size: 17 residues. CDR3 DNA sequence: TGTGCCAGCAGCCAAGAGAATTGGAAGGGAGGCTACAATGAGCAGTTCTTC. It yields the protein CASSQENWKGGYNEQFF.

The chain joins TRBV7-2 to TRBJ1-2, with 10 bases fitting TRBD1. This CDR3 spans 14 amino acids. Germline CDR1 reads SGHTA; CDR2 reads FQGNSA. V shed 1 base and J 8 bases; nucleotides not matched to a gene: 4. The CDR3 bases are TGTGCCAGCAGCTTAGGGGGGACAGGGGCAGGCTACACCTTC. This translates into CASSLGGTGAGYTF. Variable domain in full (rest from reference TRBV7-2 and TRBJ1-2): GAGVSQSPSNKVTEKGKDVELRCDPISGHTALYWYRQSLGQGLEFLIYFQGNSAPDKSGLPSDRFSAERTGGSVSTLTIQRTQQEDSAVYLCASSLGGTGAGYTFGSGTRLTVV.